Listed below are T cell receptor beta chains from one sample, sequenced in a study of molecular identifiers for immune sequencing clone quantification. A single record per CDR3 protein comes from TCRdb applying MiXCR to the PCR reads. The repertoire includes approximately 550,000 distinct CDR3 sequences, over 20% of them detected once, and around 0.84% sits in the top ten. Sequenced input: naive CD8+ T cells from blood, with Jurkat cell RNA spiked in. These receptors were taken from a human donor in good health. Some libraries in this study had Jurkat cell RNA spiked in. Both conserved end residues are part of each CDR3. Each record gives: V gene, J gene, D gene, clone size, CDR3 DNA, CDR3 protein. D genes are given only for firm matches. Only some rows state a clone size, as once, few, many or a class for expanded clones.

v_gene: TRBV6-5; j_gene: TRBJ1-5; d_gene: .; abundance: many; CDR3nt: TGTGCCAGCAGTAACGGACAAGCCAATCAGCCCCAGCATTTT; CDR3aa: CASSNGQANQPQHF
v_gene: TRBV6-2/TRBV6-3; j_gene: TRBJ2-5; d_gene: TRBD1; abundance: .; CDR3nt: TGTGCCAGCAGTGTGAGGGGGCTGGAGACCCAGTACTTC; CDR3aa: CASSVRGLETQYF
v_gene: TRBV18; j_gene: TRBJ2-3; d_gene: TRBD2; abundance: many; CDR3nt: TGTGCCAGCTCAAGGGAAACCCGCGGGAGAGATACGCAGTATTTT; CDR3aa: CASSRETRGRDTQYF
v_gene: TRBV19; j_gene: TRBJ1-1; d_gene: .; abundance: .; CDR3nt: TGTGCCAGTAGTATCGGTCCCGGGATCACTGAAGCTTTCTTT; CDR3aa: CASSIGPGITEAFF
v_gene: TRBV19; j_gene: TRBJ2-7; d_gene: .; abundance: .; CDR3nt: TGTGCCAGTAGTATAGTCAGCAATGGGGAGCAGTACTTC; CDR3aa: CASSIVSNGEQYF
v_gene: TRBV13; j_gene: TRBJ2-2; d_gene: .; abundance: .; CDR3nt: TGTGCCAGCAGTCCTGTAAACGCCGGGGAGCTGTTTTTT; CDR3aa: CASSPVNAGELFF
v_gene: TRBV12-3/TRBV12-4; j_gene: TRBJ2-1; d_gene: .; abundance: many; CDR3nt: TGTGCCAGCAGGGATTCCCTATACAATGAGCAGTTCTTC; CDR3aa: CASRDSLYNEQFF
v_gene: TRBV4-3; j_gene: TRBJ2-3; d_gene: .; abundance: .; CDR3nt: TGCGCCAGCAGCCAAGATCGGGGGGCTTTCACAGATATGCAGTATTTT; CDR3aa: CASSQDRGAFTDMQYF
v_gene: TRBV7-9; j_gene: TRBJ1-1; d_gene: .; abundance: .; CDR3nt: TGTGCCAGCAGCCCCGGGTTTTTAGACACTGAAGCTTTCTTT; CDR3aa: CASSPGFLDTEAFF
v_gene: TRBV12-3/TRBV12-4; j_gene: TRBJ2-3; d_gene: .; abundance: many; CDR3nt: TGTGCCAGCAGTCCGCACCGGGGAGACGATACGCAGTATTTT; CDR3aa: CASSPHRGDDTQYF
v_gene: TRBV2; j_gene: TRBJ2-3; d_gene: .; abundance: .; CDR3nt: TGTGCCAGCAGACTTCCCTACACGAACTGCGGGATTCGCACAGATACGCAGTATTTT; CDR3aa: CASRLPYTNCGIRTDTQYF
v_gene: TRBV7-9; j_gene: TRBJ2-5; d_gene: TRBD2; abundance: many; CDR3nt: TGTGCCAGCAGACAAAGTTCCCCGACTAGCGGGAAAGAGACCCAGTACTTC; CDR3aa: CASRQSSPTSGKETQYF
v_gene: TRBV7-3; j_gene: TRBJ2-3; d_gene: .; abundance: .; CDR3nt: TGTGCCAGCAGCTTAATAGGCGGAAACACAGATACGCAGTATTTT; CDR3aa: CASSLIGGNTDTQYF
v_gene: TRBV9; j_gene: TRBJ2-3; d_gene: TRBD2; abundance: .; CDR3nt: TGTGCCAGCAGCGTAGCTAGCGGGGGAACCACAGATACGCAGTATTTT; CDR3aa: CASSVASGGTTDTQYF
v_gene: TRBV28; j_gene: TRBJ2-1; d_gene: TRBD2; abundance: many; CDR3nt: TGTGCCAGCAGTCCTTTAGCGGGACCCCGAAATGAGCAGTTCTTC; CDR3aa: CASSPLAGPRNEQFF
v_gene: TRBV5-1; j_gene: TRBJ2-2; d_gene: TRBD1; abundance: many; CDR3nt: TGCGCCAGCAGCGCCGAACAGGGGGCGAGCACCGGGGAGCTGTTTTTT; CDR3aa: CASSAEQGASTGELFF
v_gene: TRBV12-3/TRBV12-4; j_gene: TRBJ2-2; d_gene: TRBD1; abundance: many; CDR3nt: TGTGCCAGCAGTTCCCTTGACAGGGTCACCGGGGAGCTGTTTTTT; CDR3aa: CASSSLDRVTGELFF
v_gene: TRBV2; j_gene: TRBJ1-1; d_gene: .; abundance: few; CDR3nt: TGTGCCAGCAGTGAACTGCCGGGTGCTTTCTTT; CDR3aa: CASSELPGAFF
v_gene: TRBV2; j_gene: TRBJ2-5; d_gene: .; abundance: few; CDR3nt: TGTGCCAGCAGTATAACAGGTCAAGAGACCCAGTACTTC; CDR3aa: CASSITGQETQYF
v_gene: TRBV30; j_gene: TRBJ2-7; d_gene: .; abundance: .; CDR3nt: TGTGCCTGGAGCACCGGGGCCTACGAGCAGTACTTC; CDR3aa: CAWSTGAYEQYF
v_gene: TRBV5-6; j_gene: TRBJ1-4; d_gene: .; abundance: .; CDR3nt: TGTGCCAGCAGCGTCTCAACGACAGCAACTAATGAAAAACTGTTTTTT; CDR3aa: CASSVSTTATNEKLFF
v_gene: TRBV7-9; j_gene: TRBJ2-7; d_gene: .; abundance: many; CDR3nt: TGTGCCAGCGCCGCAGGGTTCGCTTACGAGCAGTACTTC; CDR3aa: CASAAGFAYEQYF
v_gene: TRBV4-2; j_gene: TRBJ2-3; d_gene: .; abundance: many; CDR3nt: TGTGCCAGCAGCCAAGTTAGTTCGGGGGTCTTCACAGATACGCAGTATTTT; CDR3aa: CASSQVSSGVFTDTQYF
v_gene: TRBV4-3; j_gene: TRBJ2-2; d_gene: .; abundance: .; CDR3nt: TGCGCCAGCAGCCATCGAACAGGGAGGGGATCCACCGGGGAGCTGTTTTTT; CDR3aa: CASSHRTGRGSTGELFF
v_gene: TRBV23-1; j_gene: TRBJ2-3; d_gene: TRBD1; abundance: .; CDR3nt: TGCGCCAGCAGACCCGCCCGACAGGGAAATAACACAGATACGCAGTATTTT; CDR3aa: CASRPARQGNNTDTQYF
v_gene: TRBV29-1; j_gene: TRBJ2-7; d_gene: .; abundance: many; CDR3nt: TGCAGCGTTGCGGGGGCCAAAACCTACGAGCAGTACTTC; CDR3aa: CSVAGAKTYEQYF
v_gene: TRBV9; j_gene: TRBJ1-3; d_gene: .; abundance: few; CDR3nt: TGTGCCAGCAGCGTAGGTCTTAGCTCTGGAAACACCATCTATTTT; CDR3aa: CASSVGLSSGNTIYF
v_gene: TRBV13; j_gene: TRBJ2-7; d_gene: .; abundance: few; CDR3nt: TGTGCCAGCAGCCCCCTTTCTCCCCGGGAGCAGTACTTC; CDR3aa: CASSPLSPREQYF
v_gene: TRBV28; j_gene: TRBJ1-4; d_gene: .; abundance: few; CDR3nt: TGTGCCAGCAGCCCTAACTACGGGGGCTTACAAAAACTGTTTTTT; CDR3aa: CASSPNYGGLQKLFF
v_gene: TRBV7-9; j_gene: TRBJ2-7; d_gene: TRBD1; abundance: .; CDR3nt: TGTGCCAGCAGCCACCGGGACAGGGGAGCCTACGAGCAGTACTTC; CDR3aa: CASSHRDRGAYEQYF
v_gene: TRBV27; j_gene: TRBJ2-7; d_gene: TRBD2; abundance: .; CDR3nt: TGTGCCAGCAGTCCCACCCTAGCGGGAGGTATGTACGAGCAGTACTTC; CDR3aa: CASSPTLAGGMYEQYF
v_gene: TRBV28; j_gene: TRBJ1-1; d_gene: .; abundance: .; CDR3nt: TGTGCCAGCAATACGGTAGTAAGGGGCACTGAAGCTTCCTTT; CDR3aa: CASNTVVRGTEASF
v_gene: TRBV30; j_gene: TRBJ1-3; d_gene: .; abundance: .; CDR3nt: TGTGCCTGGTTGGGTTCGGGGAACACCATATATTTT; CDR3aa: CAWLGSGNTIYF
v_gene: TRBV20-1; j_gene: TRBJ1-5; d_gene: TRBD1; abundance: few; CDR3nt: TGCAGTGCTGCCGGGGACAGGGTTGCGGATCAGCCCCAGCATTTT; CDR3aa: CSAAGDRVADQPQHF
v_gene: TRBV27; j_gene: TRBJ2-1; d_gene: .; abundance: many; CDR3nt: TGTGCCAGCAGTTTAGTGGGAGGCGCGGGCAATGAGCAGTTCTTC; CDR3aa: CASSLVGGAGNEQFF
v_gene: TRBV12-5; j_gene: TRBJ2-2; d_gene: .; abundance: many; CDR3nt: TGTGCTAGTGGTTTACGGTACAGGGTCACCGGGGAGCTGTTTTTT; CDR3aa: CASGLRYRVTGELFF